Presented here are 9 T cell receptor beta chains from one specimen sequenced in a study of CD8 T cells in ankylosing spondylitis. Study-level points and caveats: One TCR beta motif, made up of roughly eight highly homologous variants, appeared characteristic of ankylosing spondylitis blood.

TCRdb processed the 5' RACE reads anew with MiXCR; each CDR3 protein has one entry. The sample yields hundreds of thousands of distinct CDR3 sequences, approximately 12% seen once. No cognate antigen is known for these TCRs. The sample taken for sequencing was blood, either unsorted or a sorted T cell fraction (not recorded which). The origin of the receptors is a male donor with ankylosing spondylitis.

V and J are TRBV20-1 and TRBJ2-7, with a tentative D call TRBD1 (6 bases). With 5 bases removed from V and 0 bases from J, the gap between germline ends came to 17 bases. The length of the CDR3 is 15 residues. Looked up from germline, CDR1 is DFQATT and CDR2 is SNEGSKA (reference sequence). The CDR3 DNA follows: TGCAGTGCTTCAAGCCAGGGGACAATCTCCTACGAGCAGTACTTC. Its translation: CSASSQGTISYEQYF.

The CDR3 here is CASGTSHTQYF. The CDR3 DNA follows: TGTGCTAGTGGGACAAGCCATACGCAGTATTTT. The chain recombines TRBV12-5 with TRBJ2-3; D is unresolved. V gave up 6 bases and J gave up 7 bases, with 8 bases separating them. Per germline, CDR1 LGHNT and CDR2 FRNRAP. The CDR3 sequence is 11 residues long.

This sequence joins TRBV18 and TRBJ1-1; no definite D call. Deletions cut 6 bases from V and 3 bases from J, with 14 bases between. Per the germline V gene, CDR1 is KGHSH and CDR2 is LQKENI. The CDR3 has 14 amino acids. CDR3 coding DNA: TGTGCCAGCTCGACTACCCGGGGAGACACTGAAGCTTTCTTT. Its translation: CASSTTRGDTEAFF.

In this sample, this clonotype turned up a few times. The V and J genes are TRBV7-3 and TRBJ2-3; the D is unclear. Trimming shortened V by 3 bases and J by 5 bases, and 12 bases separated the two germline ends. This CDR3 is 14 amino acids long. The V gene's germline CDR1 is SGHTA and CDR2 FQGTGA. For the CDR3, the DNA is TGTGCCAGCAGCTTGTCACAGTTTGGAGATACGCAGTATTTT. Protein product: CASSLSQFGDTQYF.

The CDR3 protein is CASSHLSGSSGEQFF. In DNA form, the CDR3 reads TGCGCCAGCAGCCACCTTAGCGGGAGCAGTGGTGAGCAGTTCTTC. The chain combines TRBV4-3 with TRBJ2-1; 9 bases map to TRBD2. V gave up 3 bases and J gave up 9 bases; unmatched junction bases: 9. The CDR3 is 15 residues long. CDR1 and CDR2 from the germline V gene are LGHNA and YSLEER.

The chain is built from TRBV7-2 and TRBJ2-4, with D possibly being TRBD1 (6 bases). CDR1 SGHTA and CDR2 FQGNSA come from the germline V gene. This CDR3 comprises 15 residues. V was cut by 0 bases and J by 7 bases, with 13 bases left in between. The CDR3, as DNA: TGTGCCAGCAGCTTAGCTCGGGTCCAGGGGAACATTCAGTACTTC. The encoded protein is CASSLARVQGNIQYF.

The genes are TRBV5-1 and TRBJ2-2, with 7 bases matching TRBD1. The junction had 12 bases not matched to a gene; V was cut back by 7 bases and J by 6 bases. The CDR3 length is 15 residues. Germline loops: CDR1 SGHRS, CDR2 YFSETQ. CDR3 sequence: CASRNDREQAGELFF. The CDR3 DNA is TGCGCCAGCCGAAACGACAGGGAACAAGCCGGGGAGCTGTTTTTT.

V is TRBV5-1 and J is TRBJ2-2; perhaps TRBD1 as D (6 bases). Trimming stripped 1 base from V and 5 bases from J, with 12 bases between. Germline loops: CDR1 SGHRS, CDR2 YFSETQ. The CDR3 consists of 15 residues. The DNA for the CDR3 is TGCGCCAGCAGCTTGCGGCAGGGGATAACCGGGGAGCTGTTTTTT. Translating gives CASSLRQGITGELFF.

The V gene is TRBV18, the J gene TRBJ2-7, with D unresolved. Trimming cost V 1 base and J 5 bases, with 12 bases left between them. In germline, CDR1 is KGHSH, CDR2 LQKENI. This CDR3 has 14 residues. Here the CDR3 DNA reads TGTGCCAGCTCACCACGGGCGGTCCTTAACGAGCAGTACTTC. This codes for CASSPRAVLNEQYF. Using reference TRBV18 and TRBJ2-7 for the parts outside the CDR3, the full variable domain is NAGVMQNPRHLVRRRGQEARLRCSPMKGHSHVYWYRQLPEEGLKFMVYLQKENIIDESGMPKERFSAEFPKEGPSILRIQQVVRGDSAAYFCASSPRAVLNEQYFGPGTRLTVT.